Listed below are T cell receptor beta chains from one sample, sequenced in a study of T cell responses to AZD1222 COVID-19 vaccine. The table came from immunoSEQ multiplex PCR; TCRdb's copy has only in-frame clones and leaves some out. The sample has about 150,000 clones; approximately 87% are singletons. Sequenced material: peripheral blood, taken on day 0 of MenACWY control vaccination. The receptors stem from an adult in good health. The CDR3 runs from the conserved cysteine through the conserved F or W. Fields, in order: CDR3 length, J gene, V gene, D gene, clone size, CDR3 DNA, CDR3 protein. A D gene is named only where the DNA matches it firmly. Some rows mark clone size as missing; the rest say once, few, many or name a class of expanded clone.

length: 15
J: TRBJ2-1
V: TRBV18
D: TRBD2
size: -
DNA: TGTGCCAGCTCACCACCCACTAGCGGTTACAATGAGCAGTTCTTC
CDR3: CASSPPTSGYNEQFF

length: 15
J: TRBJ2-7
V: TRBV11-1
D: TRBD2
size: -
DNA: TGTGCCAGCAGCCCAGAGGCGGGAGGGAGTTACGAGCAGTACTTC
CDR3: CASSPEAGGSYEQYF

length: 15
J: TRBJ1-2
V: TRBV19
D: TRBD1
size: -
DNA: TGTGCCAGTGTAGGGGACAGGGGGGCCTACTATGGCTACACCTTC
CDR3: CASVGDRGAYYGYTF

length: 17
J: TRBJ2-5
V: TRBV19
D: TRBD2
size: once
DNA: TGTGCCAGTAGTATAGATGGGGCTAGCGGGGCCTCGGGGACCCAGTACTTC
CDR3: CASSIDGASGASGTQYF

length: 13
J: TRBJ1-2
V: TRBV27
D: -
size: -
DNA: TGTGCCAGCAGTTTAAGTGCGGGATTGGGCTACACCTTC
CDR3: CASSLSAGLGYTF

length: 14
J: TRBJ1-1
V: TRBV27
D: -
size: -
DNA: TGTGCCAGCAGTCCGACATACGAACTGACTGAAGCTTTCTTT
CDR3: CASSPTYELTEAFF

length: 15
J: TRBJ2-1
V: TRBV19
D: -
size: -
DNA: TGTGCCAGTAGTATGAACGGGAGCCCCTTCCATGAGCAGTTCTTC
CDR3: CASSMNGSPFHEQFF

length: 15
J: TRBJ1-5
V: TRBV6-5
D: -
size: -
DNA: TGTGCCAGCACCCCCCGGTCAAAGGGAGATCAGCCCCAGCATTTT
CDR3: CASTPRSKGDQPQHF

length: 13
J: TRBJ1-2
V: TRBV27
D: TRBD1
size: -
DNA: TGTGCCAGCAGTATACAGGGGAACTATGGCTACACCTTC
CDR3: CASSIQGNYGYTF

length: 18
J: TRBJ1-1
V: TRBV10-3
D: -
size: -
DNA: TGTGCCATCAGTGAGTCGTTCCCCCCTAAGGACGGCTTCGGTGAAGCTTTCTTT
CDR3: CAISESFPPKDGFGEAFF

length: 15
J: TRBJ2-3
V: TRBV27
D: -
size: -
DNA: TGTGCCAGCAGTTTAGGGGCTCCTACCACAGATACGCAGTATTTT
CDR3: CASSLGAPTTDTQYF

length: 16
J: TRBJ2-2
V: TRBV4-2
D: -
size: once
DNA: TGTGCCAGCAGCCAAGTTCCTGGATGGAACACCGGGGAGCTGTTTTTT
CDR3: CASSQVPGWNTGELFF

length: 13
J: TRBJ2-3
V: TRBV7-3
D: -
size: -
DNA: TGTGCCAGCAGCCTAGGAGGGCCAGATACGCAGTATTTT
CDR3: CASSLGGPDTQYF

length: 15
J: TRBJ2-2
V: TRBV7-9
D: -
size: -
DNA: TGTGCCAGCAGCAAAGGAGGGGGTGACACCGGGGAGCTGTTTTTT
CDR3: CASSKGGGDTGELFF

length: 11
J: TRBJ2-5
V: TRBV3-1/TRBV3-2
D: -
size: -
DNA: TGTGCCAGCAGTGAGAGAGAGACCCAGTACTTC
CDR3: CASSERETQYF

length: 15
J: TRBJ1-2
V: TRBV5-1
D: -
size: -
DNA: TGCGCCAGCAGCCCCTCAGCAGGGTTTAGATATGGCTACACCTTC
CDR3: CASSPSAGFRYGYTF

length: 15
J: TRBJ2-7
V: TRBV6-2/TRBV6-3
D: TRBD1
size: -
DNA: TGTGCCAGCAGCCAACCGGGACAGGCTACGTTAGGGCAGTACTTC
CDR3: CASSQPGQATLGQYF

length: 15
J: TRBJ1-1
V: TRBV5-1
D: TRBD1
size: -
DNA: TGCGCCAGCAGCTTTACACCGGGACAGAGCACTGAAGCTTTCTTT
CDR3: CASSFTPGQSTEAFF

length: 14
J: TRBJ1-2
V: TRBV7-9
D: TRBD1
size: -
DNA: TGTGCCAGCAGTTCTTTTGGGCCAGGGGGTGGCTACACCTTC
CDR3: CASSSFGPGGGYTF

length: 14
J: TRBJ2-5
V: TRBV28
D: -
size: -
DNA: TGTGCCAGCAGTTCAAAGTCGATACAAGAGACCCAGTACTTC
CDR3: CASSSKSIQETQYF

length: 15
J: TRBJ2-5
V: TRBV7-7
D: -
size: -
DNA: TGTGCCAGTCGAGGTCCAGGGGGGCCGGAAGAGACCCAGTACTTC
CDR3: CASRGPGGPEETQYF

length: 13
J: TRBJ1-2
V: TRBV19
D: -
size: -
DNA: TGTGCCAGTAAATCGGCAGGGAACTATGGCTACACCTTC
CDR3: CASKSAGNYGYTF

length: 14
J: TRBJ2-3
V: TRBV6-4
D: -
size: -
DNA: TGTGCCAGCAGTGAGTTAAGTTTGGTCGGTACGCAGTATTTT
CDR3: CASSELSLVGTQYF

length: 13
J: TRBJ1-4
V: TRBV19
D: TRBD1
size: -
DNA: TGTGCCACTACCACAGGGGCTAATGAAAAACTGTTTTTT
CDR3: CATTTGANEKLFF

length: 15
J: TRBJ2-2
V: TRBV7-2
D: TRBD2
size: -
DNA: TGTGCCAGCAGTTTCACGACTAGCATGGGAGGGGAGCTGTTTTTT
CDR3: CASSFTTSMGGELFF

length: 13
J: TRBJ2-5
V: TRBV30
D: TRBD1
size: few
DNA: TGTGCCTGGAGCGTCGGACAGGGAGAGACCCAGTACTTC
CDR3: CAWSVGQGETQYF

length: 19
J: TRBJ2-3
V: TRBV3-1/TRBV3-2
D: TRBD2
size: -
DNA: TGTGCCAGCAGCCCCTCAGGTGCTAGCGGGGGGGTAGTCACAGATACGCAGTATTTT
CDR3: CASSPSGASGGVVTDTQYF

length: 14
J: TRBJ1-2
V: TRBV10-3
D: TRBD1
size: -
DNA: TGTGCCATCAGTGAGTCGAGGACAGGCTATGGCTACACCTTC
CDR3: CAISESRTGYGYTF

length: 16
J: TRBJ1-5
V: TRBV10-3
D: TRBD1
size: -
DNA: TGTGCCACCAGGTACGGGACAGGGGAAGGCAATCAGCCCCAGCATTTT
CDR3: CATRYGTGEGNQPQHF

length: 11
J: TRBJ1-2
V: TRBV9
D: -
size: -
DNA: TGTGCCAGCAGCTCGGGGGGAGGCTACACCTTC
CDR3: CASSSGGGYTF

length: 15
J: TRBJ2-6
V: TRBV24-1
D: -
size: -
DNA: TGTGCCACCACCCAGGGGGGGACTGGGGCCAACGTCCTGACTTTC
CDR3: CATTQGGTGANVLTF

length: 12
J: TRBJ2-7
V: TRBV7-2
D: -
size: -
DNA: TGTGCCAGTGGGGGCAGATCCTACGAGCAGTACTTC
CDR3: CASGGRSYEQYF

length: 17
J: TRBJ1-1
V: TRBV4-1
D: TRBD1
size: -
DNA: TGCGCCAGCAGCCACCCACAAACACGGGCAGGGGGGACTGAAGCTTTCTTT
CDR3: CASSHPQTRAGGTEAFF

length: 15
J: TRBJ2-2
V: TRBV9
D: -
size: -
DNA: TGTGCCAGCAGCGTACTGGGCAGCTCCACCGGGGAGCTGTTTTTT
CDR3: CASSVLGSSTGELFF

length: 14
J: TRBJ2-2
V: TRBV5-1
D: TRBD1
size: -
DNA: TGCGCCAGCAGCCCACAGGGGGCTGGCGGGGAGCTGTTTTTT
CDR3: CASSPQGAGGELFF

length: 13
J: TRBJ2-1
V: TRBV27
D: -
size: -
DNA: TGTGCCAGCAGTGGGACTCCCGGGTATGAGCAGTTCTTC
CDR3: CASSGTPGYEQFF

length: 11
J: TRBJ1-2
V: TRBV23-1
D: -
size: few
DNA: TGCGCCAGCATAGGCTTCTGGTGCTACACCTTC
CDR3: CASIGFWCYTF

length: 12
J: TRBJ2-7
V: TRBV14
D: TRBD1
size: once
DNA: TGTGCCAGCAGCTCAGGTAGGGGGCAGCAGTACTTC
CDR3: CASSSGRGQQYF

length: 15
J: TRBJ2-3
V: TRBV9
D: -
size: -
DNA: TGTGCCAGCAGCGTAGAGGGACTCCCCGGAGATACGCAGTATTTT
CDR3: CASSVEGLPGDTQYF

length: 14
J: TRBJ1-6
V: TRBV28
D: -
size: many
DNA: TGTGCCAGCAGTTTCGGCCAGAGCAGTTCACCCCTCCACTTT
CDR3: CASSFGQSSSPLHF

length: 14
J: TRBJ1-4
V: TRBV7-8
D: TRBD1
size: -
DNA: TGTGCCAGCAGCCGGGACAGGGGGCGAGAAAAACTGTTTTTT
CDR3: CASSRDRGREKLFF

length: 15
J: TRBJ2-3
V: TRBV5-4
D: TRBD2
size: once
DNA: TGTGCCAGCAGCTCATTCGGGGGGATCACAGATACGCAGTATTTT
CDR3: CASSSFGGITDTQYF

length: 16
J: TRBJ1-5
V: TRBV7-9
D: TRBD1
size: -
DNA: TGTGCCAGCTCAGTAGGAGACAGGGGTGGATATGAGCCCCAGCATTTT
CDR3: CASSVGDRGGYEPQHF

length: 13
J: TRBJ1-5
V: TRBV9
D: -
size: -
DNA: TGTGCCAGCAGCGTAACGGCCAGTCAGCCCCAGCATTTT
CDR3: CASSVTASQPQHF

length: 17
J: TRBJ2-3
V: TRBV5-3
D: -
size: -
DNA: TGTGCCAGAAGCCCCCTGTCCATGACTAGTTATGCAGATACGCAGTATTTT
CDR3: CARSPLSMTSYADTQYF

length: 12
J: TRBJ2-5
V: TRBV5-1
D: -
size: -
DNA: TGCGCCAGCAGCGGGGGGATAGAGACCCAGTACTTC
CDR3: CASSGGIETQYF